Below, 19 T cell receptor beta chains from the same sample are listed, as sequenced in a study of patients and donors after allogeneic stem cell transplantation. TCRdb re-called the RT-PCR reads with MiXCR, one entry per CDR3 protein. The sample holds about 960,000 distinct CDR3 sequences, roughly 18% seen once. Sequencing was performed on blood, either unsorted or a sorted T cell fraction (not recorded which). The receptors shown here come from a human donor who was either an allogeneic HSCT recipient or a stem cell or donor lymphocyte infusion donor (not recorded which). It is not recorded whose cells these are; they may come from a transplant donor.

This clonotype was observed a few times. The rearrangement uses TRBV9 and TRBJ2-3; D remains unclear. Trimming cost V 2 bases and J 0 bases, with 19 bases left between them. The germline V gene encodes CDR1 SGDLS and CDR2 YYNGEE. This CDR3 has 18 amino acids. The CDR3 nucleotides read TGTGCCAGCAGCGTGGGTCCAACATCTTCCTTTAGCACAGATACGCAGTATTTT. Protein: CASSVGPTSSFSTDTQYF.

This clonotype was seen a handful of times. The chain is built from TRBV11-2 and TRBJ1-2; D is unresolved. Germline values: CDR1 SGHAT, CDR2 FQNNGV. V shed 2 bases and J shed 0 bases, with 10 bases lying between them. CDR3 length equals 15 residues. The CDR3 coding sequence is TGTGCCAGCAGCTTATTAGGCAGCTCTAACTATGGCTACACCTTC. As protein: CASSLLGSSNYGYTF.

CDR3 DNA: TGTGCCTGGAGTGTATACGTTAAAGCTTTCTTT. Its translation is CAWSVYVKAFF. The rearrangement uses TRBV30 and TRBJ1-1; D uncertain. This CDR3 is built from 11 residues. The V gene lost 0 bases and the J gene lost 9 bases, with 8 bases spanning the gap. CDR1 is GTSNPN and CDR2 is SVGIG in the germline V gene (reference sequence).

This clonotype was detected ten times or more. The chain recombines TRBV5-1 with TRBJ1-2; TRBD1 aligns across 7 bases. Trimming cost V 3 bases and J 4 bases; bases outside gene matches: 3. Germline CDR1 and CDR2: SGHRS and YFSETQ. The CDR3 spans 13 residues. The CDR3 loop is CASSSGQTYGYTF. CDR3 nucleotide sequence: TGCGCCAGCAGCTCGGGACAGACCTATGGCTACACCTTC.

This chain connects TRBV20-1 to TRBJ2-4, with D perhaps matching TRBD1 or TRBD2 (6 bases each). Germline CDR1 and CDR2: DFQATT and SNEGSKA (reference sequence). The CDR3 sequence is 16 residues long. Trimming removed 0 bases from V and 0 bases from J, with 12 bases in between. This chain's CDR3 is CSAREAGHLAKNIQYF. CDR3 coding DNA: TGCAGTGCTAGAGAGGCGGGACATCTAGCCAAAAACATTCAGTACTTC.

The CDR3 reads CASSESGWGNQPQHF. In DNA form, the CDR3 reads TGTGCCAGCAGTGAGTCAGGGTGGGGCAATCAGCCCCAGCATTTT. The rearrangement links TRBV6-1 to TRBJ1-5, with D tentatively TRBD1 (5 bases). The germline CDR1 and CDR2 sequences are MNHNS and SASEGT. Trimming left V 3 bases short and J 2 bases short, with 11 bases between. The CDR3 is made up of 15 amino acids.

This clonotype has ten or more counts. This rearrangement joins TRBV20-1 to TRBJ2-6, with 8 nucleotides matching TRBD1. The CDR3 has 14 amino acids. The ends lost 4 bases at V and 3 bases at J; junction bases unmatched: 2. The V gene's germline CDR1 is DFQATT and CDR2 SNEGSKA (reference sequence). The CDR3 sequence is CSATTGDGANVLTF. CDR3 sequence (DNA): TGCAGTGCTACGACAGGGGATGGGGCCAACGTCCTGACTTTC.

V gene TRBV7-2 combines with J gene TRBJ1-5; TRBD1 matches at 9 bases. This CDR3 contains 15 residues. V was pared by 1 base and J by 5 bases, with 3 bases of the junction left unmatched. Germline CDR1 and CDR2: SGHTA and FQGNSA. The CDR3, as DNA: TGTGCCAGCAGCTTAGACAGGGGGCATTATCAGCCCCAGCATTTT. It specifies CASSLDRGHYQPQHF.

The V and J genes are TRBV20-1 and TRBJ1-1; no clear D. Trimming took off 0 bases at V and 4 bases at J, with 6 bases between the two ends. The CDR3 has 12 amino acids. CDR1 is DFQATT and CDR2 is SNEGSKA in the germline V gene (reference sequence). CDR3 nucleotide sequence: TGCAGTGCTAGAGATCAGCTCACTGAAGCTTTCTTT. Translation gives CSARDQLTEAFF.

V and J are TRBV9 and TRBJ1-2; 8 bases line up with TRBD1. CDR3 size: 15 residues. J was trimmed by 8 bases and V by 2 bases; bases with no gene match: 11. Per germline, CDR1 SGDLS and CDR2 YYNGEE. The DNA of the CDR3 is TGTGCCAGCAGCGTTAAGGACAGGGAATCTGAGGGCTACACCTTC. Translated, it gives CASSVKDRESEGYTF.

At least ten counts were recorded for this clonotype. CDR3 amino acids: CASSSRTGGVSEAFF. The CDR3 nucleotides are TGTGCCAGCAGTTCCCGGACAGGGGGCGTATCTGAAGCTTTCTTT. The V call is TRBV12-3 or TRBV12-4, the J call TRBJ1-1; 11 bases fit TRBD1. This CDR3 is 15 amino acids long. Trimming at V came to 4 bases and at J to 6 bases, leaving 7 bases not matched to a gene.

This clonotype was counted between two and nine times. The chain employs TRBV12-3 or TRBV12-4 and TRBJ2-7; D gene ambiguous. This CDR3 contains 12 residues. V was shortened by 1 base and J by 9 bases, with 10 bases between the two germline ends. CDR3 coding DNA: TGTGCCAGCAGTTTAGGGGGTTGGGTGCAGTACTTC. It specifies CASSLGGWVQYF.

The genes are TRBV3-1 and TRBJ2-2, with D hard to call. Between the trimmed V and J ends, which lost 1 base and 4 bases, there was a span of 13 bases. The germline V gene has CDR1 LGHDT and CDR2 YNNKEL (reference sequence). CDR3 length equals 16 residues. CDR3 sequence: CASSQGSPAGTGELFF. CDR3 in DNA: TGTGCCAGCAGCCAAGGATCACCGGCCGGCACCGGGGAGCTGTTTTTT.

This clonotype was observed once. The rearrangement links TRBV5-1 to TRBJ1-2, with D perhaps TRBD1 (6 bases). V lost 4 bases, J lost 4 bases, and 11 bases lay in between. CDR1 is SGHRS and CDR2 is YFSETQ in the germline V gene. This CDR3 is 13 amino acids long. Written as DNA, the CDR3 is TGCGCCAGCAGCCCGACCAGGGGCTATGGCTACACCTTC. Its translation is CASSPTRGYGYTF.

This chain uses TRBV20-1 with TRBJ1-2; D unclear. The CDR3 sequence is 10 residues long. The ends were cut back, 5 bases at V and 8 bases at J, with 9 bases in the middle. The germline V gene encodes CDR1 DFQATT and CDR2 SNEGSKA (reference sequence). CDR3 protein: CSAPVLGYTF. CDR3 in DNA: TGCAGTGCTCCCGTGCTCGGCTACACCTTC.

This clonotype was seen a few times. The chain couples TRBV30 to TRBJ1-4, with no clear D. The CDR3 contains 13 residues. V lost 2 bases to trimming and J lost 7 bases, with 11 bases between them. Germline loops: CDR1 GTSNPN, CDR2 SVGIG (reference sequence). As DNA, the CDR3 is TGTGCCTGGAGTCCAGGACGGGTTGAAAAACTGTTTTTT. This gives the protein CAWSPGRVEKLFF.

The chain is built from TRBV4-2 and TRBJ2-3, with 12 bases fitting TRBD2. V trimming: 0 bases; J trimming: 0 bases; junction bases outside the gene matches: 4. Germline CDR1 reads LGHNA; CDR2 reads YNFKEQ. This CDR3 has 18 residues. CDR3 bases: TGTGCCAGCAGCCAAGATCTAGGACTAGCGGGAAGCACAGATACGCAGTATTTT. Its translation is CASSQDLGLAGSTDTQYF.

DNA for the CDR3: TGTGCCAGCAGCTTCCGGGACAGCGCCTTGGGGAATCAGCCCCAGCATTTT. This sequence encodes CASSFRDSALGNQPQHF. The chain combines TRBV5-6 with TRBJ1-5; 7 bases match TRBD1. The CDR3 has 17 amino acids. Germline lookup yields CDR1 SGHDT and CDR2 YYEEEE. Losses at the gene ends were 2 bases for V and 4 bases for J; bases not matched to a gene: 12.

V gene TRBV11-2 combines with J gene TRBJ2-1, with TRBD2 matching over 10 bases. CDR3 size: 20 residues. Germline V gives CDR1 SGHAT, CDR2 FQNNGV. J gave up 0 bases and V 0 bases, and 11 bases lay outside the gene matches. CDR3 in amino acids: CASSLEVGLAGAHSYNEQFF. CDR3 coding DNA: TGTGCCAGCAGCTTAGAGGTTGGGCTAGCGGGGGCCCACTCCTACAATGAGCAGTTCTTC.